What follows are 29 T cell receptor beta chains derived from one specimen sequenced in a study of control samples from healthy donors and cancer patients. Repertoires were generated with immunoSEQ multiplex PCR, while TCRdb's copy carries only in-frame clones and drops some. The sample holds 150,000 to 200,000 clones, about 91% seen once. Sequencing was performed on blood. The receptors shown here come from a woman in her forties in good health.

The J gene is TRBJ1-6, the V gene TRBV10-3, with 9 bases identical to TRBD1. This CDR3 comprises 13 residues. The V gene's germline CDR1 is ENHRY and CDR2 SYGVKD. With 10 bases clipped from V and 5 bases from J, the junction kept 3 bases outside the gene matches. CDR3 DNA: TGTGCCAGCAGGGACAGGGATAATTCACCCCTCCACTTT. As protein: CASRDRDNSPLHF.

The sample holds one count of this clone. The chain employs TRBV4-1 and TRBJ2-7; 11 nucleotides line up with TRBD2. J was trimmed by 0 bases and V by 9 bases; bases with no gene match: 7. In germline, CDR1 is MGHRA, CDR2 YSYEKL. The CDR3 extends over 15 amino acids. Here the CDR3 DNA reads TGCGCCAGTAGCGGGGGGGCTACCGACTCCTACGAGCAGTACTTC. This translates into CASSGGATDSYEQYF.

This chain uses TRBV2 with TRBJ1-1, with a weak D call TRBD1 (5 bases). There are 12 residues in the CDR3. Germline CDR1 is SNHLY and CDR2 is FYNNEI. With 3 bases removed from V and 10 bases from J, the gap between germline ends came to 12 bases. CDR3 in amino acids: CASSEAGYVAFF. CDR3 DNA sequence: TGTGCCAGCAGTGAGGCAGGGTACGTAGCTTTCTTT.

The rearrangement joins TRBV12-3 or TRBV12-4 to TRBJ1-1; 7 nucleotides line up with TRBD1. This CDR3 spans 12 amino acids. Trimming took 5 bases from V and 7 from J; bases not matched to a gene: 4. This chain's CDR3 is CASSLGTVEAFF. The CDR3, as DNA: TGTGCCAGCAGTCTCGGGACAGTTGAAGCTTTCTTT.

V usage is TRBV6-5 and J usage is TRBJ2-7, with D perhaps given as TRBD1 or TRBD2 (5 bases each). Trimming left V 6 bases short and J 2 bases short, with 14 bases between. The CDR3 length is 14 residues. Germline values: CDR1 MNHEY, CDR2 SVGAGI. Here the CDR3 reads CASRKPRGPYEQYF. The CDR3 DNA reads TGTGCCAGCAGAAAACCTCGGGGCCCCTACGAGCAGTACTTC.

There are a few counts of this clone. The gene calls are TRBV5-4 and TRBJ2-7, with 8 bases matching TRBD1. Trimming took 0 bases from V and 4 from J; bases not matched to a gene: 9. The length of the CDR3 is 16 residues. Looked up from germline, CDR1 is SGHNT and CDR2 is YYREEE (reference sequence). The CDR3 nucleotides read TGTGCCAGCAGCTTGGTAACAGGGGGAAACTTTTACGAGCAGTACTTC. The encoded protein is CASSLVTGGNFYEQYF. Drawing the rest from reference TRBV5-4 and TRBJ2-7, the complete variable domain is ETGVTQSPTHLIKTRGQQVTLRCSSQSGHNTVSWYQQALGQGPQFIFQYYREEENGRGNFPPRFSGLQFPNYSSELNVNALELDDSALYLCASSLVTGGNFYEQYFGPGTRLTVT.

The chain joins TRBV2 to TRBJ2-7; tentatively, D is TRBD2 (5 bases). The V and J ends lost 8 bases and 3 bases respectively, with 14 bases between them. The length of the CDR3 is 13 residues. The germline V gene has CDR1 SNHLY and CDR2 FYNNEI. The CDR3 DNA sequence: TGTGCCAGCGCCCTAAGAGGGAACTACGAGCAGTACTTC. This gives the protein CASALRGNYEQYF.

Only one count was recorded for this clone. The chain is built from TRBV19 and TRBJ1-6, with 10 bases lining up with TRBD1. The J segment lost 7 bases and the V segment lost 2 bases, leaving 11 bases of the junction unmatched. CDR3 length: 18 amino acids. The V gene's germline CDR1 is LNHDA and CDR2 SQIVND (reference sequence). The CDR3 here is CASSIIRDRGEVNSPLHF. The CDR3 DNA reads as TGTGCCAGTAGTATAATTCGGGACAGGGGAGAAGTGAATTCACCCCTCCACTTT.

The genes are TRBV9 and TRBJ2-5; D is unclear. Trimming left V 4 bases short and J 5 bases short, with 18 bases between. CDR1 is SGDLS and CDR2 is YYNGEE in the germline V gene. The CDR3 spans 15 residues. CDR3 region: CASSLSGTQHETQYF. The CDR3 coding sequence is TGTGCCAGCAGCCTCTCCGGTACACAACACGAGACCCAGTACTTC.

V usage is TRBV5-5 and J usage is TRBJ1-5, with D tentatively TRBD1 (6 bases). The CDR3 loop spans 18 amino acids. The V end was cut by 3 bases, the J end by 0 bases, with 19 bases between. Germline CDR1 is SGHKS and CDR2 is YYEKEE (reference sequence). CDR3 DNA sequence: TGTGCCAGCAGCTCCGGGAGCGGGGGCTGGGATAGCAATCAGCCCCAGCATTTT. It encodes CASSSGSGGWDSNQPQHF. Looking up the rest from reference TRBV5-5 and TRBJ1-5 gives the full variable domain: DAGVTQSPTHLIKTRGQQVTLRCSPISGHKSVSWYQQVLGQGPQFIFQYYEKEERGRGNFPDRFSARQFPNYSSELNVNALLLGDSALYLCASSSGSGGWDSNQPQHFGDGTRLSIL.

The CDR3, as DNA: TGTGCCCACTCGGACCAGTACTTC. This translates into CAHSDQYF. V gene TRBV12-3 or TRBV12-4 combines with J gene TRBJ2-7, with D unclear. This CDR3 contains 8 residues. The ends were cut back, 11 bases at V and 10 bases at J, with 9 bases in the middle.

The V and J genes are TRBV7-9 and TRBJ1-2; perhaps TRBD1 as D (6 bases). The length of the CDR3 is 13 residues. V gave up 5 bases and J gave up 4 bases, with 11 bases separating them. The germline gives CDR1 SEHNR, CDR2 FQNEAQ (reference sequence). The CDR3 spells CASSTTGPYGYTF. CDR3 coding DNA: TGTGCCAGCAGCACGACAGGACCCTATGGCTACACCTTC.

The chain uses TRBV27 and TRBJ1-1; D is undetermined. The V and J ends lost 6 bases and 4 bases respectively, with 9 bases between them. Germline V gene lookup returns CDR1 MNHEY and CDR2 SMNVEV (reference sequence). The CDR3 is made up of 12 amino acids. CDR3 amino acids: CASSLWGTEAFF. The CDR3, as DNA: TGTGCCAGCAGCCTGTGGGGCACTGAAGCTTTCTTT.

The gene calls are TRBV19 and TRBJ1-4; TRBD1 is a possible D gene (5 bases). CDR1 is LNHDA, CDR2 SQIVND, per germline (reference sequence). The CDR3 runs to 12 residues. Here the CDR3 DNA reads TGTGCAACCGGGGGGTTACGTGAAAAACTGTTTTTT. Translating gives CATGGLREKLFF.

This chain links TRBV7-9 with TRBJ1-6; possible D gene TRBD1, 5 bases. V was cut by 0 bases and J by 10 bases, with 10 bases left in between. This CDR3 has 14 residues. Germline V gives CDR1 SEHNR, CDR2 FQNEAQ (reference sequence). The CDR3 loop is CASSLAREESPLHF. The CDR3 DNA reads as TGTGCCAGCAGCTTAGCCAGGGAGGAATCACCCCTCCACTTT. Full variable domain (remainder filled in from reference TRBV7-9 and TRBJ1-6): DTGVSQNPRHKITKRGQNVTFRCDPISEHNRLYWYRQTLGQGPEFLTYFQNEAQLEKSRLLSDRFSAERPKGSFSTLEIQRTEQGDSAMYLCASSLAREESPLHFGNGTRLTVT.

The genes are TRBV23-1 and TRBJ2-4; tentatively, D is TRBD1 (5 bases). TRBV23-1 is given ORF status, its function remaining uncertain. V was pared by 3 bases and J by 1 base, with 10 bases between. The CDR3 length is 15 residues. This CDR3 reads CASSHWGQAKNIQYF. The DNA for the CDR3 is TGCGCCAGCAGTCACTGGGGCCAGGCCAAAAACATTCAGTACTTC.

The rearrangement links TRBV27 to TRBJ1-1, with D possibly matching TRBD1 (5 bases). The V end lost 8 bases, the J end lost 4 bases, and 20 bases lay between the germline ends. The CDR3 length is 15 residues. The V gene's germline CDR1 is MNHEY and CDR2 SMNVEV (reference sequence). The CDR3 protein is CASWAGLELGTEAFF. In DNA form, the CDR3 reads TGTGCCAGCTGGGCAGGGCTGGAGCTAGGCACTGAAGCTTTCTTT.

The gene calls are TRBV25-1 and TRBJ1-1, with D maybe TRBD1 (6 bases). CDR3 length: 13 residues. V was clipped by 8 bases and J by 6 bases, with 16 bases between them. Per germline, CDR1 MGHDK and CDR2 SYGVNS. The CDR3 reads CASGRGVTAEAFF. For the CDR3, the DNA is TGTGCCAGCGGGAGGGGGGTGACAGCTGAAGCTTTCTTT.

V usage is TRBV9 and J usage is TRBJ2-3, with 10 bases lining up with TRBD2. V shed 0 bases, J shed 4 bases, and the junction held 8 bases outside the gene matches. The CDR3 runs to 17 residues. Germline V gene sequence: CDR1 SGDLS, CDR2 YYNGEE. CDR3 in DNA: TGTGCCAGCAGCGTAGCCCTAGCGGGGGCCGGGCCAGATACGCAGTATTTT. This encodes CASSVALAGAGPDTQYF.

The chain couples TRBV7-7 to TRBJ2-3, with 7 positions matching TRBD2. Germline CDR1 SSHAT, CDR2 FNYEAQ (reference sequence). The CDR3 covers 15 residues. V shed 2 bases and J 1 base; nucleotides not matched to a gene: 3. Here the CDR3 reads CASSLTSDRTDTQYF. As DNA, the CDR3 is TGTGCCAGCAGCTTAACTAGCGACCGCACAGATACGCAGTATTTT.

This clone came up a few times. V and J are TRBV19 and TRBJ1-4; a weak D match, TRBD1 (5 bases). V was pared by 3 bases and J by 0 bases, with 11 bases between. The germline CDR1 and CDR2 sequences are LNHDA and SQIVND (reference sequence). CDR3 length equals 16 residues. The CDR3: CASSMGGAPTNEKLFF. The CDR3 coding sequence is TGTGCCAGTAGTATGGGGGGAGCCCCAACTAATGAAAAACTGTTTTTT.

This chain joins TRBV19 and TRBJ1-5; D possibly corresponds to TRBD1 (5 bases). Trimming removed 8 bases from V and 4 bases from J, with 12 bases in between. The CDR3 is 13 residues long. The germline CDR1 and CDR2 sequences are LNHDA and SQIVND (reference sequence). The CDR3 DNA is TGTGCCAGTGCCGACAGATCAAATCAGCCCCAGCATTTT. Amino acids: CASADRSNQPQHF.

The chain links TRBV5-5 to TRBJ1-5, with D maybe TRBD1 (5 bases). The CDR3 is made up of 14 amino acids. V was shortened by 2 bases and J by 2 bases, with 8 bases between the two germline ends. CDR1 and CDR2 from the germline V gene are SGHKS and YYEKEE (reference sequence). The CDR3 here is CASSLETGNQPQHF. DNA for the CDR3: TGTGCCAGCAGCTTAGAGACAGGCAATCAGCCCCAGCATTTT.

The chain is built from TRBV5-4 and TRBJ1-2; TRBD1 matches at 7 bases. CDR3 length equals 14 residues. Germline assignment: CDR1 SGHNT and CDR2 YYREEE (reference sequence). The junction had 8 bases not matched to a gene; V was cut back by 4 bases and J by 5 bases. The CDR3 DNA is TGTGCCAGCAGCCTGGGAGGGGGCATGTATGGCTACACCTTC. It specifies CASSLGGGMYGYTF.

For the CDR3, the DNA is TGTGCCAGCCGTTCGACAGGGGATTTGTTGGACATTAACTATGGCTACACCTTC. Translation gives CASRSTGDLLDINYGYTF. V and J are TRBV6-2 or TRBV6-3 and TRBJ1-2; 8 nucleotides agree with TRBD1. The CDR3 extends over 18 amino acids. The germline V gene encodes CDR1 MNHEY and CDR2 SVGEGT. V was clipped by 8 bases and J by 1 base; unmatched bases: 18.

V usage is TRBV6-6 and J usage is TRBJ2-3; 7 bases agree with TRBD1. Germline loops: CDR1 MNHNY, CDR2 SVGAGI (reference sequence). After removal of 1 base from V and 0 bases from J, the junction contained 1 base not matched to a gene. The CDR3 totals 15 residues. CDR3 region: CASSYWDRSTDTQYF. The CDR3, as DNA: TGTGCCAGCAGTTACTGGGACAGAAGCACAGATACGCAGTATTTT.

The chain joins TRBV7-2 to TRBJ2-6, with a tentative D call TRBD2 (6 bases). The CDR3 is made up of 17 amino acids. Between the trimmed V and J ends, which lost 5 bases and 5 bases, there was a span of 19 bases. Looked up from germline, CDR1 is SGHTA and CDR2 is FQGNSA. The CDR3 DNA is TGTGCCAGCAGCCCCACCGGGGGTCGGGGTTGGGCCAACGTCCTGACTTTC. The encoded protein is CASSPTGGRGWANVLTF.

The chain employs TRBV12-3 or TRBV12-4 and TRBJ2-5; D call uncertain. The V gene lost 6 bases and the J gene lost 5 bases, with 13 bases spanning the gap. This CDR3 has 13 amino acids. CDR3 loop: CASRAFSGETQYF. The DNA of the CDR3 is TGTGCCAGCAGGGCCTTCTCGGGTGAGACCCAGTACTTC.

The gene calls are TRBV23-1 and TRBJ2-7; unclear D gene. TRBV23-1 is annotated as an ORF whose role is uncertain. Trimming removed 4 bases at V and 2 bases at J, with 15 bases between. The CDR3 length is 15 residues. The CDR3 protein is CASSRYAGHPYEQYF. In nucleotides, the CDR3 is TGCGCCAGCAGTCGATACGCCGGGCATCCCTACGAGCAGTACTTC.